One sample yielded the 32 T cell receptor beta chains listed below, sequenced in a study of long-term antiretroviral therapy in people with HIV. Survey level was the resolution at which the v3.0 immunoSEQ assay ran. Profiling relied on immunoSEQ multiplex PCR, and the TCRdb table lists in-frame clones only, not all of them. The table records some 29,000 clones, just under 90% of them present only once. Material: unsorted PBMCs, obtained 3.2 years before starting antiretroviral therapy. The receptor set was obtained from a man aged 50-60 years with HIV.

The chain couples TRBV4-3 to TRBJ1-1, with D possibly being TRBD1 (5 bases). The CDR3 has 15 amino acids. The germline gives CDR1 LGHNA, CDR2 YSLEER. Trimming pared 0 bases from V and 4 bases from J, leaving 12 bases between. The CDR3 sequence: CASSQDYRGFTEAFF. The CDR3 nucleotides are TGCGCCAGCAGCCAAGATTATAGGGGATTCACTGAAGCTTTCTTT.

A few counts support this clone. V and J are TRBV2 and TRBJ2-7; TRBD2 might be the D (5 bases). The CDR3 length is 14 residues. Germline CDR1 is SNHLY and CDR2 is FYNNEI. V lost 6 bases to trimming and J lost 2 bases, with 14 bases between them. The CDR3 is CASRDPRGTYEQYF. CDR3 bases: TGTGCCAGCAGAGATCCGAGAGGGACCTACGAGCAGTACTTC. The entire variable domain, with the rest obtained from reference TRBV2 and TRBJ2-7, is as follows: EPEVTQTPSHQVTQMGQEVILRCVPISNHLYFYWYRQILGQKVEFLVSFYNNEISEKSEIFDDQFSVERPDGSNFTLKIRSTKLEDSAMYFCASRDPRGTYEQYFGPGTRLTVT.

The rearrangement links TRBV2 to TRBJ2-2; tentative D call: TRBD2 (6 bases). V was cut by 8 bases and J by 7 bases, with 14 bases left in between. Germline V gene sequence: CDR1 SNHLY, CDR2 FYNNEI. This CDR3 region has 13 residues. The CDR3 DNA is TGTGCCAGCCATGATGGGCGGGGCGGGGAGCTGTTTTTT. Translated: CASHDGRGGELFF.

This clone has only one observation. The chain is built from TRBV9 and TRBJ1-1; 7 nucleotides line up with TRBD1. V lost 4 bases and J lost 2; bases outside the gene matches: 5. CDR3 length: 14 residues. The V gene's germline CDR1 is SGDLS and CDR2 YYNGEE. The CDR3 is CASSPGTVNTEAFF. CDR3 nucleotide sequence: TGTGCCAGCAGCCCAGGGACAGTCAACACTGAAGCTTTCTTT.

The V call is TRBV7-3, the J call TRBJ2-2; 8 nucleotides line up with TRBD1. The V and J ends lost 5 bases and 4 bases, in that order; junction bases with no gene match: 9. The CDR3 runs to 16 residues. CDR1 SGHTA and CDR2 FQGTGA come from the germline V gene. The CDR3 nucleotides read TGTGCCAGCAGCCTGACGACAGGGGCTGCCACCGGGGAGCTGTTTTTT. As protein: CASSLTTGAATGELFF. Combining the CDR3 with reference TRBV7-3 and TRBJ2-2 gives the whole variable domain GAGVSQTPSNKVTEKGKYVELRCDPISGHTALYWYRQSLGQGPEFLIYFQGTGAADDSGLPNDRFFAVRPEGSVSTLKIQRTERGDSAVYLCASSLTTGAATGELFFGEGSRLTVL.

The chain has TRBV2 and TRBJ1-2; tentatively, D is TRBD1 (6 bases). CDR1 and CDR2 (germline): SNHLY, FYNNEI. The CDR3 contains 13 residues. The V end lost 6 bases, the J end lost 4 bases, and 12 bases lay between the germline ends. The CDR3, as DNA: TGTGCCAGCAGGAGTGGCAGGGGCTATGGCTACACCTTC. Its translation is CASRSGRGYGYTF.

The chain links TRBV29-1 to TRBJ1-1; possibly TRBD1 for D (6 bases). V was cut by 2 bases and J by 4 bases, with 14 bases left in between. Germline CDR1 is SQVTM and CDR2 is ANQGSEA. This CDR3 region has 14 residues. The CDR3 DNA is TGCAGCGTTGAACCCGGGCAGGGGCGCACTGAAGCTTTCTTT. This encodes CSVEPGQGRTEAFF.

The chain recombines TRBV4-1 with TRBJ1-5, with D perhaps TRBD1 (6 bases). V lost 4 bases and J 4 bases, leaving 8 bases between the germline ends. This CDR3 has 13 residues. Germline CDR1 MGHRA, CDR2 YSYEKL. DNA for the CDR3: TGCGCCAGCAGCCTCACAGGGAATCAGCCCCAGCATTTT. Its translation is CASSLTGNQPQHF.

The gene calls are TRBV28 and TRBJ1-2, with no clear D. V shed 1 base and J shed 5 bases, with 11 bases lying between them. The CDR3 sequence is 14 residues long. Germline CDR1 reads MDHEN; CDR2 reads SYDVKM. The CDR3 region is CASSLSADIYGYTF. CDR3 nucleotides: TGTGCCAGCAGTTTATCGGCCGACATATATGGCTACACCTTC.

This clone was recorded a few times. This chain connects TRBV18 to TRBJ1-5; D is unresolved. Germline V gene data show CDR1 as KGHSH and CDR2 as LQKENI. This CDR3 has 14 residues. The V end lost 3 bases, the J end lost 5 bases, and 11 bases lay between the germline ends. The CDR3 DNA is TGTGCCAGCTCACCTGACGGCCCCTATCAGCCCCAGCATTTT. It encodes CASSPDGPYQPQHF.

This sequence joins TRBV6-6 and TRBJ2-3; D is undetermined. Trimming took 4 bases from V and 6 from J, leaving 5 bases between them. The CDR3 consists of 11 residues. CDR1 and CDR2 (germline): MNHNY, SVGAGI (reference sequence). CDR3 DNA: TGTGCCAGCAGTTTGGGGGATACGCAGTATTTT. It specifies CASSLGDTQYF.

This sequence joins TRBV19 and TRBJ1-5, with a weak D call TRBD1 (5 bases). This CDR3 has 13 amino acids. Trimming removed 5 bases at V and 4 bases at J, with 9 bases between. Germline V lookup: CDR1 LNHDA, CDR2 SQIVND (reference sequence). The CDR3 loop reads CASSLPGNQPQHF. Written as DNA, the CDR3 is TGTGCCAGTAGTTTACCAGGGAATCAGCCCCAGCATTTT.

J is TRBJ2-3 and V is TRBV4-1, with D perhaps TRBD1 (5 bases). The CDR3 consists of 15 residues. The germline V gene encodes CDR1 MGHRA and CDR2 YSYEKL. V gave up 1 base and J gave up 2 bases, with 10 bases separating them. The CDR3, as DNA: TGCGCCAGCAGCCAAGGACAGCGAAACACAGATACGCAGTATTTT. This encodes CASSQGQRNTDTQYF.

The V gene is TRBV30, the J gene TRBJ2-3, with D perhaps TRBD1 (5 bases). With 2 bases removed from V and 5 bases from J, the gap between germline ends came to 17 bases. CDR3 length: 15 residues. Per germline, CDR1 GTSNPN and CDR2 SVGIG (reference sequence). The CDR3 coding sequence is TGTGCCTGGAGTTCAAGGGGCCAAAAGGGAGATACGCAGTATTTT. Its protein is CAWSSRGQKGDTQYF. Full variable domain (remainder filled in from reference TRBV30 and TRBJ2-3): SQTIHQWPATLVQPVGSPLSLECTVEGTSNPNLYWYRQAAGRGLQLLFYSVGIGQISSEVPQNLSASRPQDRQFILSSKKLLLSDSGFYLCAWSSRGQKGDTQYFGPGTRLTVL.

The CDR3 reads CASSLRTGSGNTIYF. CDR3 coding DNA: TGTGCCAGCAGCCTGAGGACAGGGTCGGGAAACACCATATATTTT. This sequence joins TRBV9 and TRBJ1-3, with 8 nucleotides matching TRBD1. CDR1 SGDLS and CDR2 YYNGEE come from the germline V gene. J gave up 4 bases and V 4 bases, and 7 bases lay outside the gene matches. The CDR3 consists of 15 residues.

The chain recombines TRBV4-2 with TRBJ1-3; TRBD1 matches 7 bases. Germline V CDR1 and CDR2: LGHNA, YNFKEQ. Trimming took 1 base from V and 3 from J; bases not matched to a gene: 15. The CDR3 is made up of 19 amino acids. CDR3 loop: CASSQVPPTGVGGGNTIYF. The CDR3, as DNA: TGTGCCAGCAGCCAAGTACCCCCAACAGGGGTAGGAGGTGGAAACACCATATATTTT.

V and J are TRBV2 and TRBJ2-1; 7 bases line up with TRBD2. The CDR3 has 11 amino acids. Unmatched junction bases numbered 3, after V lost 7 bases and J lost 9 bases. In germline, CDR1 is SNHLY, CDR2 FYNNEI. Here the CDR3 reads CASILAVEQFF. The CDR3 region has the DNA TGTGCCAGCATCCTAGCGGTTGAGCAGTTCTTC.

DNA for the CDR3: TGTGCCACCCAAGCGGGGGCGAGTCAGCCCCAGCATTTT. Amino acid sequence: CATQAGASQPQHF. The chain is built from TRBV15 and TRBJ1-5, with D possibly being TRBD1 (6 bases). Germline V gives CDR1 LNHNV, CDR2 YYDKDF (reference sequence). V was trimmed by 8 bases and J by 6 bases, leaving 14 bases between them. The CDR3 consists of 13 residues. Together with reference TRBV15 and TRBJ1-5, the CDR3 gives the full variable domain: DAMVIQNPRYQVTQFGKPVTLSCSQTLNHNVMYWYQQKSSQAPKLLFHYYDKDFNNEADTPDNFQSRRPNTSFCFLDIRSPGLGDTAMYLCATQAGASQPQHFGDGTRLSIL.

V is TRBV5-1 and J is TRBJ1-2, with 7 bases identical to TRBD1. The CDR3 spans 14 residues. Germline CDR1 reads SGHRS; CDR2 reads YFSETQ. The junction had 7 bases not matched to a gene; V was cut back by 2 bases and J by 6 bases. Here the CDR3 DNA reads TGCGCCAGCAGCTTTTCAGGGGGGAATGATGGCTACACCTTC. Translation: CASSFSGGNDGYTF. Looking up the rest from reference TRBV5-1 and TRBJ1-2 gives the full variable domain: KAGVTQTPRYLIKTRGQQVTLSCSPISGHRSVSWYQQTPGQGLQFLFEYFSETQRNKGNFPGRFSGRQFSNSRSEMNVSTLELGDSALYLCASSFSGGNDGYTFGSGTRLTVV.

In this sample, this clone turned up once. The rearrangement uses TRBV5-1 and TRBJ1-1; possible D gene TRBD1, 5 bases. Deletions cut 4 bases from V and 6 bases from J, with 16 bases between. The V gene's germline CDR1 is SGHRS and CDR2 YFSETQ. The CDR3 runs to 14 residues. The CDR3 region is CASSTRQFFAEAFF. The DNA of the CDR3 is TGCGCCAGCAGCACCCGACAGTTTTTCGCTGAAGCTTTCTTT.

CDR3 sequence: CASGRGGADQETQYF. Written as DNA, the CDR3 is TGCGCCAGTGGCCGAGGGGGCGCAGACCAAGAGACCCAGTACTTC. The V gene is TRBV5-1, the J gene TRBJ2-5; 7 nucleotides align to TRBD1. The CDR3 contains 15 residues. Germline V lookup: CDR1 SGHRS, CDR2 YFSETQ. V was pared by 8 bases and J by 0 bases, with 10 bases of the junction left unmatched.

The chain links TRBV28 to TRBJ1-2; D might be TRBD1 (5 bases). The germline gives CDR1 MDHEN, CDR2 SYDVKM. Trimming removed 3 bases from V and 4 bases from J, with 6 bases in between. The CDR3 is made up of 12 amino acids. This CDR3 reads CASSLGGYGYTF. The CDR3 DNA reads as TGTGCCAGCAGTTTGGGGGGCTATGGCTACACCTTC.

Here the CDR3 reads CASSLSPGEGEQYF. The CDR3 DNA is TGTGCCAGCAGCTTATCCCCCGGGGAGGGCGAGCAGTACTTC. The genes are TRBV7-2 and TRBJ2-7, with 7 bases aligning to TRBD2. Per germline, CDR1 SGHTA and CDR2 FQGNSA. The CDR3 length is 14 residues. V was pared by 2 bases and J by 6 bases, with 7 bases of the junction left unmatched.

The V gene is TRBV7-8, the J gene TRBJ2-5; D is possibly TRBD2 (6 bases). Germline V CDR1 and CDR2: SGHVS, FQNEAQ. The CDR3 is 15 residues long. With 5 bases removed from V and 2 bases from J, the gap between germline ends came to 15 bases. CDR3 bases: TGTGCCAGCAGCCAAGGAGGGGCGCGGCAAGAGACCCAGTACTTC. It translates to CASSQGGARQETQYF. Based on the CDR3 plus reference TRBV7-8 and TRBJ2-5, the full variable domain is GAGVSQSPRYKVAKRGQDVALRCDPISGHVSLFWYQQALGQGPEFLTYFQNEAQLDKSGLPSDRFFAERPEGSVSTLKIQRTQQEDSAVYLCASSQGGARQETQYFGPGTRLLVL.

This chain joins TRBV6-1 and TRBJ1-5, with 8 bases fitting TRBD1. J lost 4 bases, V lost 4 bases, and 6 bases had no gene match. This CDR3 region has 15 residues. Germline CDR1 is MNHNS and CDR2 is SASEGT. The CDR3 reads CASSGTGIPNQPQHF. CDR3 DNA: TGTGCCAGCAGTGGGACAGGGATACCTAATCAGCCCCAGCATTTT.

This sequence joins TRBV7-2 and TRBJ1-5; D is uncertain. The length of the CDR3 is 15 residues. V lost 2 bases and J lost 8, with 16 bases in between. Germline loops: CDR1 SGHTA, CDR2 FQGNSA. CDR3: CASSLQAASGEPQHF. CDR3 nucleotides: TGTGCCAGCAGCTTACAGGCCGCGTCGGGAGAGCCCCAGCATTTT.

This chain connects TRBV5-1 to TRBJ1-1; D possibly corresponds to TRBD1 (5 bases). The germline CDR1 and CDR2 sequences are SGHRS and YFSETQ. V dropped 5 bases and J dropped 10 bases, with 24 bases sitting between them. The CDR3 has 15 amino acids. CDR3 region: CASSRISSGGSLAFF. As DNA, the CDR3 is TGCGCCAGCAGTAGAATTTCCTCCGGGGGGAGTTTAGCTTTCTTT.

In its sample, this clone was seen once. The rearrangement joins TRBV5-1 to TRBJ1-1, with a possible D match to TRBD1 (5 bases). Germline V gene sequence: CDR1 SGHRS, CDR2 YFSETQ. The length of the CDR3 is 17 residues. V lost 6 bases and J lost 2, with 23 bases in between. DNA for the CDR3: TGCGCCAGCACCCCCTTAGGATCCCCAGGGCTCAACACTGAAGCTTTCTTT. Translating it yields CASTPLGSPGLNTEAFF.

The rearrangement uses TRBV9 and TRBJ2-5; perhaps TRBD2 as D (6 bases). Germline CDR1 SGDLS, CDR2 YYNGEE. Trimming removed 7 bases at V and 0 bases at J, with 13 bases between. The CDR3 consists of 14 residues. CDR3 loop: CASGAGSYQETQYF. In nucleotides, the CDR3 is TGTGCCAGCGGGGCGGGATCATACCAAGAGACCCAGTACTTC.

This clone has only one observation. V usage is TRBV18 and J usage is TRBJ1-2, with TRBD1 matching over 8 bases. The germline V gene has CDR1 KGHSH and CDR2 LQKENI. The junction had 8 bases not matched to a gene; V was cut back by 3 bases and J by 5 bases. CDR3 length equals 15 residues. CDR3 bases: TGTGCCAGCTCACCGGAGGGACAGGTTCGGTATGGCTACACCTTC. Translating gives CASSPEGQVRYGYTF. Filled out from reference TRBV18 and TRBJ1-2, the complete variable domain reads NAGVMQNPRHLVRRRGQEARLRCSPMKGHSHVYWYRQLPEEGLKFMVYLQKENIIDESGMPKERFSAEFPKEGPSILRIQQVVRGDSAAYFCASSPEGQVRYGYTFGSGTRLTVV.

The rearrangement links TRBV5-1 to TRBJ2-2; no definite D call. The CDR3 loop spans 14 amino acids. The ends were cut back, 0 bases at V and 4 bases at J, with 7 bases in the middle. Germline loops: CDR1 SGHRS, CDR2 YFSETQ. The CDR3 is CASSLDTITGELFF. The CDR3 nucleotides read TGCGCCAGCAGCTTGGACACGATCACCGGGGAGCTGTTTTTT.

This clone was found once. The chain recombines TRBV19 with TRBJ1-5; 9 bases are shared with TRBD1. The junction had 14 bases not matched to a gene; V was cut back by 4 bases and J by 1 base. The CDR3 extends over 19 amino acids. Germline values: CDR1 LNHDA, CDR2 SQIVND (reference sequence). The CDR3 here is CASSSGGDREVWSNQPQHF. In DNA form, the CDR3 reads TGTGCCAGTAGTAGTGGGGGGGACAGGGAGGTATGGAGCAATCAGCCCCAGCATTTT.